The text below deals with one T cell receptor beta chain. The antigen it recognizes is unknown. No quality values exist for individual bases; no much larger clone is one base distant. This sample includes further DNA sequences coding for the same CDR3. The source of the sample is a study of shared clonotypes between healthy human individuals (dated by TCRdb to the early 2020s). Notes on the research overall: The cohort comprised two women and a few men aged 18 to 49 years. To estimate repertoire size and how much clonotypes are shared between individuals, the study performed deep sequencing of blood TCR repertoires from five healthy adults. Between about 0.85 and 10 billion PBMCs per donor were obtained by leukapheresis. To increase sequencing depth and limit assay-specific biases, different laboratories used diverse techniques to prepare libraries and sequence TCR repertoires. For each donor, CD4 naive and CD4 memory were each run on three plates, CD8 naive on two plates, and CD8 memory on one plate. Overall results and qualifications from the work: Sampling was restricted to blood, and TCR repertoires in tissue are likely to differ from TCR repertoires in blood. About 5% of naive CD4, 3.5% of naive CD8, roughly 2.4% of memory CD4, and over 0.35% of memory CD8 clonotypes were shared across several donors. Even with the large sequencing depth, rarefaction of the sorted-subset datasets indicated that sequencing was incomplete. Higher generation probabilities were observed for clonotypes shared by all four sorted-subset donors than for non-shared clonotypes. Based on pairwise subsampling, the degree of clonotype sharing among donors was expected to be affected by sequencing depth. The small number of donors limited the genetic and exposure-history diversity represented. Estimated clonotype richness was generally larger for naive than for memory subsets.

The donors were healthy, HIV-negative adults with no recently reported acute infections or vaccinations. Only Caucasian adults living in Nashville, Tennessee, USA were represented among the donors. CD4+ T cells were enriched by magnetic negative selection, after which naive cells were positively selected on CD45RA and the negative fraction was taken as the memory subset. Blood was obtained by leukapheresis, after which PBMCs were separated by Ficoll-Histopaque density gradient centrifugation and cryopreserved in liquid nitrogen vapor phase. Purity and quantity of every magnetically sorted T cell population were checked by analytical flow cytometry. From each sorted fraction, genomic DNA was isolated and quantified by UV absorbance on a Nanodrop 2000c. TCR CDR3 regions were amplified from genomic DNA by multiplex PCR using the deep immunoSEQ assay. Extracted genomic DNA from each cell subset was distributed evenly across all wells of several immunoSEQ 96-well plates, and each plate was treated as a replicate. For sorted subsets, each replicate PCR was loaded with roughly 0.2 ug genomic DNA, equivalent to roughly 30,000 T cell genomes. Purified libraries were measured with a Qubit 3.0 fluorometer, size-checked on a Bioanalyzer 2100, and measured again with the KAPA Library Quantification kit. Each immunoSEQ 96-well plate was sequenced on its own single-read 150-cycle Illumina NextSeq 550 flow cell. On the study's bioinformatics: Because only junctional sequences without quality scores were contained in the immunoSEQ output, filtering matching that applied to full-length reads could not be performed. Sequences were annotated with PyIR, a Python wrapper for IgBLAST v1.9, and V/J genes and CDR3 were assigned using IMGT germline references. Any read was removed if the V/J assignment was weak (E-value above 1e-6), the CDR3 was missing, or the read contained stop codons, out-of-frame junctions, or ambiguous translated residues. V3J clonotypes were defined by identical inferred V gene, J gene, and CDR3 amino acid sequence. The percentage overlap between two repertoires was calculated by dividing the number of shared unique clonotypes by the size of the smaller repertoire. Repertoire richness was assessed with RTK rarefaction, the Chao1 estimator, and Recon v2.1 estimates of unobserved clonotypes. Generation probabilities for all TCRbeta clonotypes obtained by the gDNA method from a few donors were computed using OLGA. The table was pulled from immuneACCESS by TCRdb, which kept in-frame rearrangements only. Such tables lose some clones; where checked, under half of the loss comes from unresolved V genes, and the rest has no known cause. V, J and clone size are taken as reported in that table, and D and trimming were inferred from the DNA itself. The sample contains about 2.3 million clones, roughly 92% of them found a single time. The biggest ten clones account for 0.3% to 0.45% of the sample.

Reading from cysteine to phenylalanine, the CDR3 counts 14 amino acids. CDR3 DNA is the only sequence kept; it has 42 bases, read in frame from the first base. Trimming takes 3 bases off V and 4 bases off J; junction bases not matched to a gene: 3. Taken from the germline V gene, the CDR1 and CDR2 loops are MDHEN and SYDVKM. The TCR was taken from a man between 18 and 29 years old in good health. Some clones in this sample may be carry-over from other donors' samples. Material for sequencing was naive CD4+ T cells from PBMCs. The label giving this sample's cell subset or site can be read as: CD45RA+ positively selected. This chain is built from TRBV28 and TRBJ2-5, with 9 bases aligning to TRBD1. The CDR3 corresponds to CASSLGQGGETQYF. At the DNA level, the sequence is TGTGCCAGCAGTTTGGGACAGGGCGGAGAGACCCAGTACTTC.